Below are 9 T cell receptor beta chains sequenced from a single sample in a study of graft-versus-host responses after intestinal transplantation. Repertoires were generated with immunoSEQ multiplex PCR, while TCRdb's copy carries only in-frame clones and drops some. Among some 87,000 clones listed, over 85% were seen once. These TCRs are of unknown antigen specificity. The sequences come from unstimulated CD8+ T cells sorted from spleen or lymph node cells, collected before transplant. The origin of the receptors is a human donor who was the organ donor for an intestinal transplant.

This chain links TRBV4-3 with TRBJ2-1; weak D call: TRBD2 (6 bases). V was cut by 4 bases and J by 1 base, with 17 bases left in between. Germline CDR1 reads LGHNA; CDR2 reads YSLEER. The CDR3 is 17 amino acids. The CDR3 is CASSRYLPGTSYNEQFF. The CDR3 DNA reads as TGCGCCAGCAGCCGATATCTACCCGGGACTTCCTACAATGAGCAGTTCTTC.

The chain recombines TRBV7-6 with TRBJ2-1, with D possibly TRBD2 on 6 matching bases. This CDR3 spans 12 amino acids. The germline CDR1 and CDR2 sequences are SGHVS and FNYEAQ. The ends were cut back, 5 bases at V and 7 bases at J, with 9 bases in the middle. The CDR3 region is CASSGRGNEQFF. The CDR3 DNA reads TGTGCCAGCAGCGGACGGGGGAATGAGCAGTTCTTC.

The chain joins TRBV6-5 to TRBJ1-5, with D possibly being TRBD1 (5 bases). Germline CDR1 and CDR2: MNHEY and SVGAGI. The CDR3 has 13 amino acids. The V end was cut by 7 bases, the J end by 7 bases, with 14 bases between. CDR3 DNA sequence: TGTGCCAGCAACCAAGACAGCCACCAGCCCCAGCATTTT. Translating gives CASNQDSHQPQHF.

V and J are TRBV19 and TRBJ2-1; a weak D match, TRBD1 (5 bases). The CDR3 sequence is 16 residues long. The V gene lost 6 bases and the J gene lost 1 base, with 16 bases spanning the gap. Germline V gives CDR1 LNHDA, CDR2 SQIVND (reference sequence). The CDR3 reads CASSDTDKKSYNEQFF. CDR3 DNA: TGTGCCAGTAGCGATACGGACAAGAAGTCCTACAATGAGCAGTTCTTC.

This chain connects TRBV28 to TRBJ2-5; 8 positions agree with TRBD1. The trim removed 2 bases at V and 4 bases at J, leaving 3 bases unmatched. Germline values: CDR1 MDHEN, CDR2 SYDVKM. The CDR3 covers 14 residues. The CDR3 DNA reads as TGTGCCAGCAGTTTAGCAGGGGGCAGAGAGACCCAGTACTTC. Residues: CASSLAGGRETQYF. Filled out from reference TRBV28 and TRBJ2-5, the complete variable domain reads DVKVTQSSRYLVKRTGEKVFLECVQDMDHENMFWYRQDPGLGLRLIYFSYDVKMKEKGDIPEGYSVSREKKERFSLILESASTNQTSMYLCASSLAGGRETQYFGPGTRLLVL.

V usage is TRBV4-1 and J usage is TRBJ2-7; D is ambiguous. This CDR3 is built from 13 residues. V was trimmed by 5 bases and J by 3 bases, leaving 11 bases between them. CDR1 is MGHRA, CDR2 YSYEKL, per germline. The CDR3 loop reads CASSVTVLYEQYF. DNA of the CDR3: TGCGCCAGCAGCGTCACAGTTCTCTACGAGCAGTACTTC.

This clone has only a few counts. CDR3 bases: TGTGCCTGGAGTGACACCTACGAGCAGTACTTC. Translated: CAWSDTYEQYF. V and J are TRBV30 and TRBJ2-7; no clear D gene. The CDR3 loop spans 11 amino acids. The V end was cut by 1 base, the J end by 2 bases, with 3 bases between. CDR1 is GTSNPN and CDR2 is SVGIG in the germline V gene (reference sequence).

The CDR3 loop reads CASSVPTGNEQFF. The CDR3 nucleotides read TGCGCCAGCAGCGTGCCGACAGGCAATGAGCAGTTCTTC. The rearrangement uses TRBV5-1 and TRBJ2-1; the D gene is possibly TRBD1 (6 bases). Germline V gene lookup returns CDR1 SGHRS and CDR2 YFSETQ. The CDR3 length is 13 residues. Trimming cost V 4 bases and J 6 bases, with 11 bases left between them.

The chain joins TRBV7-3 to TRBJ2-7; no reliable D call. This CDR3 spans 14 amino acids. Germline loops: CDR1 SGHTA, CDR2 FQGTGA. V gave up 5 bases and J gave up 0 bases, with 11 bases separating them. CDR3 in amino acids: CASSLTSSSYEQYF. CDR3 DNA sequence: TGTGCCAGCAGCCTCACCTCGAGCTCCTACGAGCAGTACTTC.